The 10 T cell receptor beta chains below were found in one sample sequenced in a study of response to subunit inactivated influenza vaccine. One entry per CDR3 protein, called by TCRdb with MiXCR from the RT-PCR reads. The data contain under 500,000 distinct CDR3 sequences, approximately 9.9% of them seen just once; the ten biggest clones take up roughly 12%. The material sequenced was PBMCs from blood, taken roughly 6 weeks after vaccination. These receptors all stem from a man aged 50-59 years who received an inactivated influenza vaccine.

This clonotype showed up just a few times. This chain joins TRBV2 and TRBJ2-5; D ambiguous. The length of the CDR3 is 12 residues. V was shortened by 8 bases and J by 1 base, with 8 bases between the two germline ends. CDR1 is SNHLY, CDR2 FYNNEI, per germline. The CDR3 loop reads CASLGPQETQYF. CDR3 in DNA: TGTGCCAGCTTAGGCCCCCAAGAGACCCAGTACTTC. Full variable domain (missing parts from reference TRBV2 and TRBJ2-5): EPEVTQTPSHQVTQMGQEVILRCVPISNHLYFYWYRQILGQKVEFLVSFYNNEISEKSEIFDDQFSVERPDGSNFTLKIRSTKLEDSAMYFCASLGPQETQYFGPGTRLLVL.

This clonotype was recorded many times. One end of the junction is discordant with germline, which a read error may explain. The CDR3 is CASSSNRPSFF. In DNA, the CDR3 is TGTGCCAGCAGTTCCAACAGGCCTTCTTTCTTC. The chain joins TRBV12-3 or TRBV12-4 to TRBJ1-2, with D possibly TRBD1 on 5 matching bases. CDR3 length equals 11 residues.

In its sample, this clonotype was seen many times. The chain combines TRBV12-3 or TRBV12-4 with TRBJ2-5; D is possibly TRBD1 (6 bases). Trimming took off 2 bases at V and 4 bases at J, with 11 bases between the two ends. This CDR3 is 14 amino acids long. This CDR3 reads CASSLTGIPETQYF. CDR3 bases: TGTGCCAGCAGTTTAACAGGGATCCCAGAGACCCAGTACTTC.

This clonotype showed up just a few times. V is TRBV12-3 or TRBV12-4 and J is TRBJ2-3; 8 nucleotides agree with TRBD2. The CDR3 has 15 amino acids. J gave up 3 bases and V 6 bases, and 8 bases lay outside the gene matches. The CDR3 nucleotides read TGTGCCAGCAGCCGGGGGGGGGGACGGACAGATACGCAGTATTTT. Its translation is CASSRGGGRTDTQYF.

This rearrangement joins TRBV5-5 to TRBJ2-3; possible D gene TRBD2, 6 bases. CDR1 is SGHKS and CDR2 is YYEKEE in the germline V gene (reference sequence). The CDR3 runs to 14 residues. V was trimmed by 2 bases and J by 6 bases, leaving 13 bases between them. CDR3 protein: CASSFSSAVDTQYF. Here the CDR3 DNA reads TGTGCCAGCAGCTTTTCTAGCGCGGTGGATACGCAGTATTTT. The variable domain in full, with the rest retrieved from reference TRBV5-5 and TRBJ2-3, is DAGVTQSPTHLIKTRGQQVTLRCSPISGHKSVSWYQQVLGQGPQFIFQYYEKEERGRGNFPDRFSARQFPNYSSELNVNALLLGDSALYLCASSFSSAVDTQYFGPGTRLTVL.

This clonotype was seen only once. The rearrangement uses TRBV10-3 and TRBJ2-7, with TRBD1 matching over 10 bases. The CDR3 is 15 amino acids. Trimming at V came to 3 bases and at J to 7 bases, leaving 9 bases not matched to a gene. Germline V gives CDR1 ENHRY, CDR2 SYGVKD. CDR3 sequence reads: CAISDLGQGFVEQYF. The DNA of the CDR3 is TGTGCCATCAGTGACTTGGGACAGGGGTTCGTTGAGCAGTACTTC.

This clonotype was seen a few times. The gene calls are TRBV5-1 and TRBJ2-3, with TRBD2 matching 11 bases. CDR1 is SGHRS and CDR2 is YFSETQ in the germline V gene. The CDR3 runs 14 residues. The J segment lost 2 bases and the V segment lost 7 bases, leaving 3 bases of the junction unmatched. CDR3 sequence (DNA): TGCGCCAGCCGACTAGCGGGGATCACAGATACGCAGTATTTT. Its translation: CASRLAGITDTQYF.

In its sample, this clonotype was seen a few times. V is TRBV28 and J is TRBJ1-1; D is possibly TRBD1 (5 bases). V lost 4 bases, J lost 5 bases, and 14 bases lay in between. Germline values: CDR1 MDHEN, CDR2 SYDVKM. This CDR3 contains 14 residues. The chain's CDR3 is CASSSEGRRTEAFF. For the CDR3, the DNA is TGTGCCAGCAGTTCGGAGGGGCGGAGGACTGAAGCTTTCTTT.

The gene calls are TRBV12-3 or TRBV12-4 and TRBJ2-5; D might be TRBD1 (6 bases). The V end was cut by 4 bases, the J end by 7 bases, with 13 bases between. The CDR3 runs 13 residues. CDR3 residues: CASSYRDIGTQYF. CDR3 in DNA: TGTGCCAGCAGTTACCGGGACATAGGGACCCAGTACTTC.

This clonotype occurred many times. The chain combines TRBV12-3 or TRBV12-4 with TRBJ1-5, with D possibly TRBD1 on 5 matching bases. V lost 3 bases and J 1 base, leaving 10 bases between the germline ends. CDR3 length: 15 residues. CDR3 sequence: CASSFRGGSNQPQHF. The CDR3 DNA reads as TGTGCCAGCAGTTTTCGGGGGGGAAGCAATCAGCCCCAGCATTTT.